A selection of T cell receptor beta chains follows, all from one sample in a study of spatial heterogeneity in lung cancer. From the 5' RACE reads, TCRdb called clonotypes with MiXCR, one entry per CDR3 protein. The sample has tens of thousands of distinct CDR3 sequences, more than 6.5% seen once; the top ten hold around 9.4%. The specimen comprised PBMCs, sampled at follow-up. The receptors here all came from a male donor with early-stage non-small cell lung cancer. The CDR3 runs from the conserved cysteine through the conserved F or W. The order of the fields is D gene, CDR3 length, V gene, J gene, clone size, CDR3 DNA, CDR3 protein. D genes are given only for firm matches. Some rows have no size entry. The others give once, few or many, or a class for an expanded clone.

D: NA; length: 13; V: TRBV5-5; J: TRBJ1-3; size: many; DNA: TGTGCCAGCAGCTTGGAGCAGGGAAACACCATATATTTT; CDR3: CASSLEQGNTIYF
D: TRBD1; length: 13; V: TRBV20-1; J: TRBJ2-1; size: many; DNA: TGCAGTGCTCATACAGGGGGGAGATATGAGCAGTTCTTC; CDR3: CSAHTGGRYEQFF
D: TRBD1; length: 13; V: TRBV7-8; J: TRBJ1-5; size: many; DNA: TGTGCCAGCAGCTTTGGGACAGGGCAGCCCCAGCATTTT; CDR3: CASSFGTGQPQHF
D: TRBD2; length: 16; V: TRBV12-3/TRBV12-4; J: TRBJ2-3; size: many; DNA: TGTGCCAGCAGTTCATCGGGACTAGCTAGCACAGATACGCAGTATTTT; CDR3: CASSSSGLASTDTQYF
D: NA; length: 15; V: TRBV4-2; J: TRBJ2-3; size: many; DNA: TGTGCCAGCAGCCAAGAAACACAAGCTAGTACTCCGCAGTATTTT; CDR3: CASSQETQASTPQYF
D: TRBD1; length: 15; V: TRBV9; J: TRBJ1-5; size: many; DNA: TGTGCCAGCAGCGCGACAGGGTTGGGCAATCAGCCCCAGCATTTT; CDR3: CASSATGLGNQPQHF
D: TRBD1; length: 13; V: TRBV5-1; J: TRBJ2-7; size: many; DNA: TGCGCCAGCAGCTTGGAACAGGGGCGCGAGCAGTACTTC; CDR3: CASSLEQGREQYF
D: TRBD2; length: 14; V: TRBV27; J: TRBJ2-7; size: few; DNA: TGTGCCAGCAGTAGCGGGGGCCTTTCCTACGAGCAGTACTTC; CDR3: CASSSGGLSYEQYF
D: NA; length: 15; V: TRBV3-1; J: TRBJ2-7; size: many; DNA: TGTGCCAGCAGCCACGGCATGATGAGCTCCTACGAGCAGTACTTC; CDR3: CASSHGMMSSYEQYF
D: NA; length: 16; V: TRBV5-1; J: TRBJ1-1; size: many; DNA: TGCGCCAGCAGCTTGGACGGGGGCGGGGCGTACACTGAAGCTTTCTTT; CDR3: CASSLDGGGAYTEAFF
D: NA; length: 14; V: TRBV4-2; J: TRBJ1-2; size: few; DNA: TGTGCCAGCAGCCAACCCCGGACTAGTTATGGCTACACCTTC; CDR3: CASSQPRTSYGYTF
D: NA; length: 15; V: TRBV7-8; J: TRBJ2-3; size: many; DNA: TGTGCCAGCAGCTTAGCGCCCCTAAGCACAGATACGCAGTATTTT; CDR3: CASSLAPLSTDTQYF
D: NA; length: 15; V: TRBV5-3; J: TRBJ1-5; size: many; DNA: TGTGCCAGAAGCTTGGAAGTCGGGGGCAATCAGCCCCAGCATTTT; CDR3: CARSLEVGGNQPQHF
D: TRBD1; length: 12; V: TRBV28; J: TRBJ2-1; size: few; DNA: TGTGCCGGACAGGGGTCCTACAATGAGCAGTTCTTC; CDR3: CAGQGSYNEQFF
D: NA; length: 15; V: TRBV5-6; J: TRBJ2-5; size: many; DNA: TGTGCCAGCAGCTTGGTGAGGGGAGGCGGAGAGACCCAGTACTTC; CDR3: CASSLVRGGGETQYF
D: NA; length: 13; V: TRBV10-1; J: TRBJ2-7; size: many; DNA: TGCGCCAGCAGTGTTACGGAATTCTCCGAGCAGTACTTC; CDR3: CASSVTEFSEQYF
D: NA; length: 14; V: TRBV19; J: TRBJ1-2; size: many; DNA: TGTGCCAGTAGTGCCGGACTAGGGAACTATGGCTACACCTTC; CDR3: CASSAGLGNYGYTF
D: NA; length: 16; V: TRBV5-1; J: TRBJ1-1; size: many; DNA: TGCGCCAGCAGCTCGGAGACGGACAGCCAGTCGGGCGAAGCTTTCTTT; CDR3: CASSSETDSQSGEAFF
D: TRBD2; length: 14; V: TRBV5-1; J: TRBJ2-1; size: many; DNA: TGCGCCAGCAGCTTGGTGGGAGGGGACAATGAGCAGTTCTTC; CDR3: CASSLVGGDNEQFF
D: TRBD2; length: 17; V: TRBV9; J: TRBJ2-1; size: many; DNA: TGTGCCAGCAGCGCCGGGGGTAGCGGGGGCCACTACAATGAGCAGTTCTTC; CDR3: CASSAGGSGGHYNEQFF
D: NA; length: 14; V: TRBV5-5; J: TRBJ1-2; size: many; DNA: TGTGCCAGCAGCTTGTCGTCGACTGAATATGGCTACACCTTC; CDR3: CASSLSSTEYGYTF
D: NA; length: 15; V: TRBV9; J: TRBJ2-1; size: NA; DNA: TGTGCCAGCAGCGTAGCTGTGAGCTCCTACAATGAGCAGTTCTTC; CDR3: CASSVAVSSYNEQFF
D: NA; length: 14; V: TRBV5-8; J: TRBJ1-4; size: NA; DNA: TGTGCCAGCACTTCGGGATCCTCTACGGAAAAACTGTTTTTT; CDR3: CASTSGSSTEKLFF
D: NA; length: 13; V: TRBV15; J: TRBJ1-2; size: many; DNA: TGTGCCACCACCCGGGACTTTGAGAAAGGCTACACCTTC; CDR3: CATTRDFEKGYTF
D: NA; length: 21; V: TRBV5-4; J: TRBJ2-5; size: many; DNA: TGTGCCAGCAGCTTGGGTTCATTACTGGGTTTTTTGGGTTTGGAGAAAGAGACCCAGTACTTC; CDR3: CASSLGSLLGFLGLEKETQYF
D: NA; length: 14; V: TRBV11-2; J: TRBJ2-7; size: many; DNA: TGTGCCAGCAGCATTCCCTTGGGGGCCTACGAGCAGTACTTC; CDR3: CASSIPLGAYEQYF
D: NA; length: 15; V: TRBV7-8; J: TRBJ1-1; size: many; DNA: TGTGCCAGCAGCTTACTTACAGCGGGGGGCACTGAAGCTTTCTTT; CDR3: CASSLLTAGGTEAFF
D: TRBD1; length: 16; V: TRBV6-5; J: TRBJ1-6; size: many; DNA: TGTGCCAACAGTCCATTGACAGGGCCGAGGAATTCACCCCTCCACTTT; CDR3: CANSPLTGPRNSPLHF
D: NA; length: 15; V: TRBV11-2; J: TRBJ2-7; size: many; DNA: TGTGCCAGCAGCTTAGACCCAAACGGCGGCTACGAGCAGTACTTC; CDR3: CASSLDPNGGYEQYF
D: TRBD1; length: 15; V: TRBV5-5; J: TRBJ1-3; size: many; DNA: TGTGCCAGCAGCTTGGTTGGGACAGGGAGGAACACCATATATTTT; CDR3: CASSLVGTGRNTIYF
D: NA; length: 13; V: TRBV10-3; J: TRBJ1-1; size: many; DNA: TGTGCCATCAGTGAGGTCGGGAACACTGAAGCTTTCTTT; CDR3: CAISEVGNTEAFF
D: TRBD1; length: 17; V: TRBV7-9; J: TRBJ2-7; size: many; DNA: TGTGCCAGCAGCTTAGGTACCGGGACAGGGGGCTTCTACGAGCAGTACTTC; CDR3: CASSLGTGTGGFYEQYF
D: NA; length: 15; V: TRBV5-1; J: TRBJ2-3; size: many; DNA: TGCGCCAGCAGCTTGGCCGCAGGGGGCACAGATACGCAGTATTTT; CDR3: CASSLAAGGTDTQYF
D: TRBD1; length: 16; V: TRBV25-1; J: TRBJ2-7; size: many; DNA: TGTGCCAGCAGCGCTATCGGGACAGGGCTCTCCTACGAGCAGTACTTC; CDR3: CASSAIGTGLSYEQYF
D: NA; length: 14; V: TRBV3-1; J: TRBJ2-1; size: few; DNA: TGTGCCAGCAGCCATGGACAGCAACACGACGAGCAGTTCTTC; CDR3: CASSHGQQHDEQFF
D: NA; length: 12; V: TRBV11-2; J: TRBJ2-1; size: many; DNA: TGTGCCAGCAGCTTCCCAACTGATGAGCAGTTCTTC; CDR3: CASSFPTDEQFF
D: TRBD1; length: 14; V: TRBV11-1; J: TRBJ1-2; size: many; DNA: TGTGCCAGCAGCTTTGGGACAGCCCTTCTGGGCTACACCTTC; CDR3: CASSFGTALLGYTF
D: NA; length: 13; V: TRBV5-6; J: TRBJ1-2; size: many; DNA: TGTGCCAGCAGCTCAGGGTACGAGTTTGGCTACACCTTC; CDR3: CASSSGYEFGYTF
D: NA; length: 13; V: TRBV7-2; J: TRBJ1-1; size: many; DNA: TGTGCCAGCAGCTTAAGGTCGTCTGACACGGCTTTCTTT; CDR3: CASSLRSSDTAFF
D: NA; length: 12; V: TRBV3-1; J: TRBJ2-2; size: few; DNA: TGTGCCAGCAGCCAAGGAATAGGGGAGCTGTTTTTT; CDR3: CASSQGIGELFF
D: NA; length: 16; V: TRBV2; J: TRBJ2-5; size: many; DNA: TGTGCCAGCAGTGAAAAAGGGTCCACCGATCGGGAGACCCAGTACTTC; CDR3: CASSEKGSTDRETQYF
D: NA; length: 13; V: TRBV5-1; J: TRBJ2-1; size: few; DNA: TGCGCCAGCAGCTTTAAGGACTTTTTCGAGCAGTTCTTC; CDR3: CASSFKDFFEQFF
D: NA; length: 17; V: TRBV5-1; J: TRBJ1-2; size: many; DNA: TGCGCCAGCAGCTTTAGCCCGGGACGGAGATCTAACTATGGCTACACCTTC; CDR3: CASSFSPGRRSNYGYTF
D: NA; length: 13; V: TRBV2; J: TRBJ2-2; size: many; DNA: TGTGCCAGCAGCCCTTTGATTACCGGGGAGCTGTTTTTT; CDR3: CASSPLITGELFF
D: NA; length: 14; V: TRBV5-5; J: TRBJ2-3; size: few; DNA: TGTGCCAGCAGCCTGGGGGTTCACACAGATACGCAGTATTTT; CDR3: CASSLGVHTDTQYF
D: NA; length: 12; V: TRBV3-1; J: TRBJ2-5; size: many; DNA: TGTGCCAGCAGCCAAGAAGAAGAGACCCAGTACTTC; CDR3: CASSQEEETQYF
D: NA; length: 15; V: TRBV29-1; J: TRBJ2-7; size: medium-sized; DNA: TGCAGCGTTGAAGATTCGGGCCAGAGCTCCTACGAGCAGTACTTC; CDR3: CSVEDSGQSSYEQYF